This T cell receptor (beta chain) was sequenced in a study of blood T cell repertoires in COVID-19. CDR1 is MNHEY and CDR2 is SVGEGT in the germline V gene. The CDR3 is made up of 17 amino acids. V lost 3 bases, J lost 2 bases, and 10 bases stayed unmatched. Some clones are missing from TCRdb's copy, which holds only in-frame ones; the method was immunoSEQ multiplex PCR. Among 310,000 or so clones listed, over 75% were seen once. Sequencing was carried out using peripheral blood. The chain carries TRBV6-2 or TRBV6-3 and TRBJ2-3; 8 positions agree with TRBD2. The source is a woman aged 50 to 60 with active or convalescent COVID-19. CDR3 nucleotides: TGTGCCAGCAGTTATATGGGGGAGCGGGAGTACACAGATACGCAGTATTTT. This translates into CASSYMGEREYTDTQYF.